A single sample gave rise to the 22 T cell receptor beta chains below, sequenced in a study of OX40 agonist ivuxolimab in advanced cancers. Repertoires were generated with immunoSEQ multiplex PCR, while TCRdb's copy carries only in-frame clones and drops some. The table has fewer than 85,000 clones, about nine tenths seen once. Sequencing used CD4+ or CD8+ T cells sorted from blood, obtained in a trial of the OX40 agonist ivuxolimab. The receptors derive from an adult with an advanced solid tumor such as melanoma, head and neck, liver or kidney cancer.

The V and J genes are TRBV7-9 and TRBJ1-1; D is perhaps TRBD1 (6 bases). This CDR3 region has 14 residues. Between the trimmed V and J ends, which lost 1 base and 11 bases, there was a span of 17 bases. From germline, CDR1 is SEHNR and CDR2 FQNEAQ (reference sequence). The CDR3 nucleotides are TGTGCCAGCAGCTTAGGTCGGCAGGGGCGTACGGCTTTCTTT. Encoded protein: CASSLGRQGRTAFF.

The chain couples TRBV30 to TRBJ1-2; no firm D call. This CDR3 has 11 residues. The germline gives CDR1 GTSNPN, CDR2 SVGIG (reference sequence). Trimming removed 5 bases from V and 10 bases from J, with 14 bases in between. CDR3 bases: TGTGCCTGGGCAATCCGGACTGACTACACCTTC. It codes for CAWAIRTDYTF.

The chain combines TRBV2 with TRBJ2-2, with 8 bases aligning to TRBD2. Germline CDR1 and CDR2: SNHLY and FYNNEI. The junction had 8 bases not matched to a gene; V was cut back by 8 bases and J by 0 bases. This CDR3 is built from 16 residues. The CDR3 protein is CASGKERGPNTGELFF. CDR3 DNA sequence: TGTGCCAGCGGTAAAGAGCGGGGGCCGAACACCGGGGAGCTGTTTTTT.

The chain has TRBV27 and TRBJ1-5; D is unclear. CDR3 length equals 14 residues. The ends were cut back, 5 bases at V and 0 bases at J, with 8 bases in the middle. Germline CDR1 reads MNHEY; CDR2 reads SMNVEV (reference sequence). The CDR3 loop is CASSLEGSNQPQHF. CDR3 nucleotides: TGTGCCAGCAGTCTGGAGGGTAGCAATCAGCCCCAGCATTTT.

The chain uses TRBV7-6 and TRBJ2-3; D might be TRBD2 (6 bases). V was shortened by 5 bases and J by 4 bases, with 10 bases between the two germline ends. Per germline, CDR1 SGHVS and CDR2 FNYEAQ. The CDR3 has 13 amino acids. The CDR3 spells CASSRGRSDTQYF. The CDR3 bases are TGTGCCAGCAGCCGGGGGAGGTCAGATACGCAGTATTTT.

This clone appeared once. The chain joins TRBV5-4 to TRBJ2-4; TRBD2 agrees at 7 bases. This CDR3 has 14 amino acids. Unmatched junction bases numbered 8, after V lost 4 bases and J lost 7 bases. Germline loops: CDR1 SGHNT, CDR2 YYREEE (reference sequence). Written as DNA, the CDR3 is TGTGCCAGCAGCCTCAATTTGGGGGGGAACATTCAGTACTTC. This encodes CASSLNLGGNIQYF.

This clone was recorded only once. CDR3 sequence reads: CASSEGRTGGMTQYF. The DNA of the CDR3 is TGTGCCAGCAGTGAAGGGAGGACAGGGGGGATGACCCAGTACTTC. This chain connects TRBV2 to TRBJ2-5; TRBD1 agrees at 10 bases. The CDR3 consists of 15 residues. With V trimmed by 1 base and J by 7 bases, 6 bases remained unmatched. CDR1 SNHLY and CDR2 FYNNEI come from the germline V gene. The full variable domain, with the rest looked up from reference TRBV2 and TRBJ2-5, is EPEVTQTPSHQVTQMGQEVILRCVPISNHLYFYWYRQILGQKVEFLVSFYNNEISEKSEIFDDQFSVERPDGSNFTLKIRSTKLEDSAMYFCASSEGRTGGMTQYFGPGTRLLVL.

This chain uses TRBV10-3 with TRBJ2-1; D is unresolved. This CDR3 region has 14 residues. Trimming removed 6 bases at V and 0 bases at J, with 9 bases between. Germline-derived CDR1 and CDR2 are ENHRY and SYGVKD. This CDR3 is CAISIASSYNEQFF. CDR3 nucleotide sequence: TGTGCCATCAGCATCGCCAGCTCCTACAATGAGCAGTTCTTC.

This chain uses TRBV28 with TRBJ1-3, with 7 bases fitting TRBD1. The CDR3 is made up of 17 amino acids. Looked up from germline, CDR1 is MDHEN and CDR2 is SYDVKM. V trimming: 4 bases; J trimming: 0 bases; junction bases outside the gene matches: 9. The CDR3 sequence: CASSSSRGKGSGNTIYF. CDR3 sequence (DNA): TGTGCCAGCAGTTCCTCCAGGGGGAAGGGCTCTGGAAACACCATATATTTT.

With respect to this clone: The germline gene is not matched at one end of the junction; a read error may be the cause. The chain joins TRBV28 to TRBJ2-7, with D possibly being TRBD1 (6 bases). Germline V gene data show CDR1 as MDHEN and CDR2 as SYDVKM. The CDR3 runs 12 residues. The chain's CDR3 is CASSFRQDRGHF. In DNA form, the CDR3 reads TGTGCCAGCAGTTTCCGACAGGATCGCGGGCACTTC.

The chain carries TRBV7-9 and TRBJ2-7; D might be TRBD1 or TRBD2, each matching 5 bases. Germline V CDR1 and CDR2: SEHNR, FQNEAQ (reference sequence). The V end was cut by 5 bases, the J end by 2 bases, with 16 bases between. The CDR3 spans 15 residues. The CDR3 sequence: CASSTMGRGAYEQYF. The CDR3 nucleotides are TGTGCCAGCAGCACAATGGGGAGAGGGGCCTACGAGCAGTACTTC.

In DNA form, the CDR3 reads TGTGCCAGCAGCTACCGGCGGCCGGGCCATCAGCCCCAGCATTTT. This encodes CASSYRRPGHQPQHF. The chain couples TRBV5-6 to TRBJ1-5; D ambiguous. CDR1 is SGHDT, CDR2 YYEEEE, per germline. Trimming removed 3 bases from V and 5 bases from J, with 15 bases in between. This CDR3 spans 15 amino acids.

The chain carries TRBV5-1 and TRBJ1-1; unclear D gene. Looked up from germline, CDR1 is SGHRS and CDR2 is YFSETQ. Trimming stripped 0 bases from V and 1 base from J, with 10 bases between. This CDR3 has 15 amino acids. CDR3 sequence: CASSLAGRSNTEAFF. CDR3 nucleotides: TGCGCCAGCAGCTTGGCCGGCAGATCGAACACTGAAGCTTTCTTT.

The V and J genes are TRBV30 and TRBJ1-1; 9 positions agree with TRBD1. Trimming took 3 bases from V and 10 from J; bases not matched to a gene: 6. Germline V gene data show CDR1 as GTSNPN and CDR2 as SVGIG (reference sequence). This CDR3 is 12 amino acids long. The CDR3 sequence is CAWRSQGAGAFF. The CDR3 region has the DNA TGTGCCTGGAGATCACAGGGGGCGGGAGCTTTCTTT.

The V and J genes are TRBV11-2 and TRBJ1-1, with 8 bases that match TRBD1. With V trimmed by 5 bases and J by 1 base, 6 bases remained unmatched. The germline V gene encodes CDR1 SGHAT and CDR2 FQNNGV. The CDR3 spans 15 residues. This chain's CDR3 is CASSQSTGGNTEAFF. The CDR3 nucleotides are TGTGCCAGCAGCCAATCCACAGGGGGGAACACTGAAGCTTTCTTT. Full variable domain (outside the CDR3, taken from reference TRBV11-2 and TRBJ1-1): EAGVAQSPRYKIIEKRQSVAFWCNPISGHATLYWYQQILGQGPKLLIQFQNNGVVDDSQLPKDRFSAERLKGVDSTLKIQPAKLEDSAVYLCASSQSTGGNTEAFFGQGTRLTVV.

V is TRBV18 and J is TRBJ1-2; D is possibly TRBD1 (6 bases). In germline, CDR1 is KGHSH, CDR2 LQKENI. The germline V and J ends were trimmed by 3 bases and 7 bases, with 18 bases remaining between them. CDR3 size: 15 residues. The CDR3 loop reads CASSPQSTGPFGYTF. The DNA of the CDR3 is TGTGCCAGCTCACCTCAGTCAACAGGGCCCTTTGGCTACACCTTC.

A few counts support this clone. This chain links TRBV7-9 with TRBJ2-1; D is unclear. The CDR3 sequence is 13 residues long. V was clipped by 1 base and J by 7 bases, with 8 bases between them. The germline V gene encodes CDR1 SEHNR and CDR2 FQNEAQ (reference sequence). CDR3 loop: CASSLVLGNEQFF. CDR3 DNA sequence: TGTGCCAGCAGCTTAGTCCTAGGGAATGAGCAGTTCTTC.

CDR3 protein: CASSPPGGTGSGELFF. The DNA of the CDR3 is TGTGCCAGCTCACCACCGGGGGGCACAGGTTCCGGGGAGCTGTTTTTT. The rearrangement uses TRBV18 and TRBJ2-2; perhaps D is TRBD1 or TRBD2 (6 bases each). The CDR3 spans 16 residues. Germline CDR1 and CDR2: KGHSH and LQKENI. The V end was cut by 0 bases, the J end by 6 bases, with 14 bases between.

This clone was seen more than once but under ten times. The chain combines TRBV5-1 with TRBJ1-5; D is perhaps TRBD1 (5 bases). This CDR3 contains 13 residues. Germline assignment: CDR1 SGHRS and CDR2 YFSETQ. Trimming took off 5 bases at V and 0 bases at J, with 6 bases between the two ends. The chain's CDR3 is CASRTDSNQPQHF. In DNA form, the CDR3 reads TGCGCCAGCAGGACAGATAGCAATCAGCCCCAGCATTTT.

The chain has TRBV5-4 and TRBJ1-3; no firm D call. V lost 4 bases, J lost 0 bases, and 8 bases lay in between. The CDR3 runs to 14 residues. Germline lookup yields CDR1 SGHNT and CDR2 YYREEE (reference sequence). CDR3 residues: CASSPKGSGNTIYF. DNA for the CDR3: TGTGCCAGCAGCCCAAAAGGCTCTGGAAACACCATATATTTT.

The chain couples TRBV5-5 to TRBJ1-5; D gene uncertain. CDR1 and CDR2 from the germline V gene are SGHKS and YYEKEE (reference sequence). The CDR3 runs to 15 residues. The V gene lost 0 bases and the J gene lost 3 bases, with 10 bases spanning the gap. The CDR3 DNA sequence: TGTGCCAGCAGCTTGGGTTCGGGGAACAATCAGCCCCAGCATTTT. Encoded protein: CASSLGSGNNQPQHF.

The chain employs TRBV30 and TRBJ2-1; D possibly matches TRBD1 or TRBD2 (5 bases each). CDR3 size: 13 residues. The germline V and J ends were trimmed by 3 bases and 6 bases, with 12 bases remaining between them. CDR1 is GTSNPN, CDR2 SVGIG, per germline (reference sequence). The chain's CDR3 is CAWSAGTINEQFF. The DNA for the CDR3 is TGTGCCTGGAGCGCCGGGACCATCAATGAGCAGTTCTTC.